These 32 T cell receptor beta chains came from one sample sequenced in a study of blood T cell repertoires in COVID-19. Assay: immunoSEQ multiplex PCR; the TCRdb copy retains only in-frame clones and omits some. The sample holds about 480,000 clones, 85% to 90% seen once. Sequenced: peripheral blood. All receptors derive from a man between 18 and 35 years old with COVID-19, enrolled during active disease.

The genes are TRBV27 and TRBJ2-7, with 8 bases identical to TRBD1. This CDR3 is built from 14 residues. Germline V gene sequence: CDR1 MNHEY, CDR2 SMNVEV (reference sequence). With 6 bases clipped from V and 3 bases from J, the junction kept 7 bases outside the gene matches. CDR3 nucleotide sequence: TGTGCCAGCAGGCCTTACAGGGGGATCTACGAGCAGTACTTC. This gives the protein CASRPYRGIYEQYF.

V is TRBV30 and J is TRBJ2-7; a possible D gene is TRBD2 (6 bases). Germline CDR1 GTSNPN, CDR2 SVGIG (reference sequence). V was clipped by 5 bases and J by 6 bases, with 23 bases between them. CDR3 length: 15 amino acids. The DNA for the CDR3 is TGTGCCTGGGCAGCTCTAGCGCAGCTTTGGGGCGAGCAGTACTTC. This sequence encodes CAWAALAQLWGEQYF.

This clone was observed once. The chain uses TRBV5-4 and TRBJ2-6; TRBD1 matches 11 bases. The CDR3 extends over 18 amino acids. Germline trimming cut 4 bases from V and 0 bases from J; bases unmatched to any gene: 6. Germline assignment: CDR1 SGHNT and CDR2 YYREEE (reference sequence). The CDR3 loop is CASSMDRGQSSGANVLTF. CDR3 bases: TGTGCCAGCAGCATGGACAGGGGGCAATCCTCTGGGGCCAACGTCCTGACTTTC.

The chain uses TRBV25-1 and TRBJ2-2; D ambiguous. The V gene's germline CDR1 is MGHDK and CDR2 SYGVNS. Trimming took off 8 bases at V and 8 bases at J, with 12 bases between the two ends. CDR3 length equals 12 residues. CDR3 DNA sequence: TGTGCCAGCGGTCGAGTTTTTGGGGAGCTGTTTTTT. Translated, it gives CASGRVFGELFF.

The V call is TRBV28, the J call TRBJ2-4, with 10 bases that match TRBD2. V dropped 7 bases and J dropped 10; count of bases not matched to a gene: 10. The germline gives CDR1 MDHEN, CDR2 SYDVKM. The CDR3 length is 14 residues. The CDR3 DNA follows: TGTGCCAGCACTCAGCGGGAGGGCCGGTGGATTCAGTACTTC. It encodes CASTQREGRWIQYF. The full variable domain, rest sourced from reference TRBV28 and TRBJ2-4, is DVKVTQSSRYLVKRTGEKVFLECVQDMDHENMFWYRQDPGLGLRLIYFSYDVKMKEKGDIPEGYSVSREKKERFSLILESASTNQTSMYLCASTQREGRWIQYFGAGTRLSVL.

The sample holds one count of this clone. The same CDR3 also results from other DNA sequences found in this sample. This chain connects TRBV7-8 to TRBJ2-1; D is unresolved. The V and J ends lost 1 base and 6 bases respectively, with 4 bases between them. CDR1 SGHVS and CDR2 FQNEAQ come from the germline V gene. The CDR3 is made up of 12 amino acids. CDR3 sequence (DNA): TGTGCCAGCAGCTTAGGGAGCAATGAGCAGTTCTTC. Encoded protein: CASSLGSNEQFF.

The J gene is TRBJ1-5, the V gene TRBV7-2; no clear D. Germline CDR1 reads SGHTA; CDR2 reads FQGNSA. The germline V and J ends were trimmed by 1 base and 0 bases, with 7 bases remaining between them. The CDR3 contains 15 residues. In nucleotides, the CDR3 is TGTGCCAGCAGCTTAGGAGCCATTAGCAATCAGCCCCAGCATTTT. Its translation is CASSLGAISNQPQHF.

The rearrangement links TRBV19 to TRBJ2-3; D possibly corresponds to TRBD2 (6 bases). V dropped 6 bases and J dropped 2 bases, with 15 bases sitting between them. Germline CDR1 LNHDA, CDR2 SQIVND (reference sequence). This CDR3 is 15 amino acids long. CDR3 region: CASRNRDSATDTQYF. The CDR3 DNA follows: TGTGCCAGTAGAAATAGGGACTCTGCCACAGATACGCAGTATTTT.

The chain uses TRBV25-1 and TRBJ1-5, with a weak D call TRBD1 (6 bases). V was cut by 5 bases and J by 0 bases, with 11 bases left in between. Germline values: CDR1 MGHDK, CDR2 SYGVNS. The CDR3 has 15 residues. CDR3 sequence reads: CASSKQGDSNQPQHF. The CDR3 DNA follows: TGTGCCAGCAGTAAACAGGGAGATAGCAATCAGCCCCAGCATTTT.

The chain has TRBV2 and TRBJ2-3, with 8 bases matching TRBD2. The CDR3 covers 16 residues. Per the germline V gene, CDR1 is SNHLY and CDR2 is FYNNEI. J lost 2 bases, V lost 3 bases, and 7 bases had no gene match. The CDR3 region has the DNA TGTGCCAGCAGTGAGGGATTAGCGGGATTCACAGATACGCAGTATTTT. It codes for CASSEGLAGFTDTQYF.

This clone was seen a single time. This sequence joins TRBV7-9 and TRBJ2-7; D remains unclear. This CDR3 is 13 amino acids long. From germline, CDR1 is SEHNR and CDR2 FQNEAQ (reference sequence). Trimming shortened V by 5 bases and J by 1 base, and 9 bases separated the two germline ends. The CDR3 bases are TGTGCCAGCAGCCCGCCTGAGTCCTACGAGCAGTACTTC. Its translation is CASSPPESYEQYF. Drawing the rest from reference TRBV7-9 and TRBJ2-7, the complete variable domain is DTGVSQNPRHKITKRGQNVTFRCDPISEHNRLYWYRQTLGQGPEFLTYFQNEAQLEKSRLLSDRFSAERPKGSFSTLEIQRTEQGDSAMYLCASSPPESYEQYFGPGTRLTVT.

The V gene is TRBV5-1, the J gene TRBJ2-3; 14 bases line up with TRBD2. Unmatched junction bases numbered 8, after V lost 4 bases and J lost 7 bases. Germline lookup yields CDR1 SGHRS and CDR2 YFSETQ. The CDR3 extends over 16 amino acids. The CDR3 reads CASSLRTSGGPNTQYF. The CDR3 bases are TGCGCCAGCAGCCTCCGGACTAGCGGGGGGCCGAATACGCAGTATTTT.

The J gene is TRBJ2-1, the V gene TRBV11-2; 7 bases fit TRBD1. The CDR3 has 14 amino acids. Looked up from germline, CDR1 is SGHAT and CDR2 is FQNNGV. V trimming: 1 base; J trimming: 3 bases; junction bases outside the gene matches: 0. The CDR3 bases are TGTGCCAGCAGCTTAGCAGGGGGCTACAATGAGCAGTTCTTC. Protein sequence: CASSLAGGYNEQFF.

The rearrangement uses TRBV25-1 and TRBJ1-2, with 12 bases matching TRBD1. Germline V gene sequence: CDR1 MGHDK, CDR2 SYGVNS. The V segment lost 1 base and the J segment 6 bases; nucleotides outside the gene matches: 6. The CDR3 contains 16 residues. In nucleotides, the CDR3 is TGTGCCAGCAGTGAATTGGAAGGGACAGGGGGCAATGGCTACACCTTC. Protein product: CASSELEGTGGNGYTF.

V is TRBV5-4 and J is TRBJ2-3; TRBD1 might be the D (6 bases). Germline V CDR1 and CDR2: SGHNT, YYREEE (reference sequence). The length of the CDR3 is 15 residues. V was pared by 5 bases and J by 0 bases, with 13 bases between. CDR3 coding DNA: TGTGCCAGCAGAGACGGGACATATAGCACAGATACGCAGTATTTT. As protein: CASRDGTYSTDTQYF.

Only one count was recorded for this clone. V is TRBV27 and J is TRBJ2-7; D not resolved. Per the germline V gene, CDR1 is MNHEY and CDR2 is SMNVEV (reference sequence). The CDR3 loop spans 14 amino acids. V lost 4 bases and J lost 2, with 12 bases in between. DNA of the CDR3: TGTGCCAGCAGTTCCGGGTCCTCCCCCTACGAGCAGTACTTC. This sequence encodes CASSSGSSPYEQYF.

The chain recombines TRBV11-3 with TRBJ2-7, with 9 bases that match TRBD2. From germline, CDR1 is SGHNT and CDR2 YENEEA. This CDR3 has 15 amino acids. V shed 1 base and J 4 bases; nucleotides not matched to a gene: 5. CDR3 region: CASSLGYSGRYEQYF. The CDR3 DNA follows: TGTGCCAGCAGCTTAGGATATAGCGGGAGATACGAGCAGTACTTC. The complete variable domain, with remaining parts taken from reference TRBV11-3 and TRBJ2-7, reads EAGVVQSPRYKIIEKKQPVAFWCNPISGHNTLYWYLQNLGQGPELLIRYENEEAVDDSQLPKDRFSAERLKGVDSTLKIQPAELGDSAVYLCASSLGYSGRYEQYFGPGTRLTVT.

The chain combines TRBV7-9 with TRBJ1-1; D is possibly TRBD1 (6 bases). Germline V gives CDR1 SEHNR, CDR2 FQNEAQ (reference sequence). The CDR3 spans 17 residues. The V gene lost 5 bases and the J gene lost 0 bases, with 19 bases spanning the gap. The CDR3 loop reads CASSPSFGGAMNTEAFF. The CDR3 DNA is TGTGCCAGCAGCCCTAGTTTTGGGGGGGCAATGAACACTGAAGCTTTCTTT.

V and J are TRBV9 and TRBJ2-2; perhaps TRBD2 as D (6 bases). CDR3 length equals 14 residues. Trimming pared 2 bases from V and 3 bases from J, leaving 8 bases between. Germline CDR1 reads SGDLS; CDR2 reads YYNGEE. For the CDR3, the DNA is TGTGCCAGCAGCGTCGGGGGTTACACCGGGGAGCTGTTTTTT. Amino acids: CASSVGGYTGELFF.

The chain couples TRBV27 to TRBJ1-6; possibly TRBD1 for D (5 bases). The germline V and J ends were trimmed by 3 bases and 9 bases, with 9 bases remaining between them. CDR1 and CDR2 (germline): MNHEY, SMNVEV (reference sequence). This CDR3 is 13 amino acids long. The CDR3 DNA sequence: TGTGCCAGCAGTTTTGGACACCGTTCACCCCTCCACTTT. Its translation: CASSFGHRSPLHF.

The chain uses TRBV6-6 and TRBJ2-3, with 7 bases fitting TRBD1. Germline V gives CDR1 MNHNY, CDR2 SVGAGI (reference sequence). The CDR3 totals 14 residues. V gave up 0 bases and J gave up 4 bases; unmatched junction bases: 1. The CDR3 loop is CASSYSQGADTQYF. The CDR3 DNA sequence: TGTGCCAGCAGTTACTCTCAGGGGGCAGATACGCAGTATTTT.

The sample holds one count of this clone. J is TRBJ2-1 and V is TRBV9, with D maybe TRBD1 (6 bases). The germline V gene has CDR1 SGDLS and CDR2 YYNGEE. CDR3 size: 17 residues. V lost 0 bases to trimming and J lost 9 bases, with 22 bases between them. This chain's CDR3 is CASSVGDVGGKASEQFF. The CDR3 bases are TGTGCCAGCAGCGTAGGGGATGTAGGGGGAAAGGCTAGTGAGCAGTTCTTC. Supplemented by reference TRBV9 and TRBJ2-1, the full variable domain reads DSGVTQTPKHLITATGQRVTLRCSPRSGDLSVYWYQQSLDQGLQFLIQYYNGEERAKGNILERFSAQQFPDLHSELNLSSLELGDSALYFCASSVGDVGGKASEQFFGPGTRLTVL.

The J gene is TRBJ1-2, the V gene TRBV14; 7 bases agree with TRBD1. Per germline, CDR1 SGHDN and CDR2 FVKESK. Germline trimming cut 1 base from V and 1 base from J; bases unmatched to any gene: 0. The CDR3 length is 14 residues. CDR3 nucleotides: TGTGCCAGCAGCCAAGGGGACAGTAACTATGGCTACACCTTC. It translates to CASSQGDSNYGYTF. The variable domain in full, with the rest retrieved from reference TRBV14 and TRBJ1-2, is EAGVTQFPSHSVIEKGQTVTLRCDPISGHDNLYWYRRVMGKEIKFLLHFVKESKQDESGMPNNRFLAERTGGTYSTLKVQPAELEDSGVYFCASSQGDSNYGYTFGSGTRLTVV.

The gene calls are TRBV2 and TRBJ2-3; 9 positions match TRBD1. With 8 bases clipped from V and 3 bases from J, the junction kept 9 bases outside the gene matches. This CDR3 comprises 15 residues. Germline V gives CDR1 SNHLY, CDR2 FYNNEI. The CDR3 protein is CASQEGTGMTDTQYF. DNA of the CDR3: TGTGCCAGCCAAGAGGGGACAGGGATGACAGATACGCAGTATTTT.

V usage is TRBV19 and J usage is TRBJ2-1; the D gene is possibly TRBD1 (6 bases). The germline V gene has CDR1 LNHDA and CDR2 SQIVND (reference sequence). The CDR3 has 15 residues. Trimming cost V 7 bases and J 2 bases, with 15 bases left between them. CDR3: CASKLDRGPYNEQFF. Written as DNA, the CDR3 is TGTGCCAGTAAATTGGACAGAGGGCCCTACAATGAGCAGTTCTTC.

This rearrangement joins TRBV19 to TRBJ1-6; D remains ambiguous. The CDR3 covers 14 residues. The germline V gene has CDR1 LNHDA and CDR2 SQIVND (reference sequence). V was clipped by 7 bases and J by 0 bases, with 7 bases between them. CDR3: CASTWSSYNSPLHF. The CDR3 nucleotides read TGTGCCAGTACATGGAGCTCCTATAATTCACCCCTCCACTTT.

The rearrangement joins TRBV29-1 to TRBJ2-5; TRBD2 aligns across 7 bases. J was trimmed by 4 bases and V by 1 base; bases with no gene match: 6. The CDR3 runs 14 residues. Germline lookup yields CDR1 SQVTM and CDR2 ANQGSEA. CDR3 residues: CSVEVGGPGETQYF. The CDR3 region has the DNA TGCAGCGTTGAAGTGGGAGGGCCGGGAGAGACCCAGTACTTC. The whole variable domain, remainder taken from reference TRBV29-1 and TRBJ2-5, is SAVISQKPSRDICQRGTSLTIQCQVDSQVTMMFWYRQQPGQSLTLIATANQGSEATYESGFVIDKFPISRPNLTFSTLTVSNMSPEDSSIYLCSVEVGGPGETQYFGPGTRLLVL.

The chain couples TRBV19 to TRBJ2-7, with D tentatively TRBD2 (6 bases). V was cut by 6 bases and J by 5 bases, with 11 bases left in between. The CDR3 is 12 residues long. CDR1 LNHDA and CDR2 SQIVND come from the germline V gene (reference sequence). Here the CDR3 reads CASRAGSHEQYF. In DNA form, the CDR3 reads TGTGCCAGTAGGGCGGGGTCGCACGAGCAGTACTTC.

The V call is TRBV19, the J call TRBJ1-5; D ambiguous. The germline V and J ends were trimmed by 11 bases and 1 base, with 15 bases remaining between them. The CDR3 covers 14 residues. Germline V CDR1 and CDR2: LNHDA, SQIVND (reference sequence). The CDR3 reads CASSPRWSNQPQHF. The CDR3 DNA sequence: TGTGCCTCATCCCCACGGTGGAGCAATCAGCCCCAGCATTTT.

This clone was observed a few times. This chain uses TRBV14 with TRBJ1-2, with no clear D. The germline V and J ends were trimmed by 3 bases and 2 bases, with 7 bases remaining between them. The germline CDR1 and CDR2 sequences are SGHDN and FVKESK. This CDR3 spans 13 amino acids. CDR3 sequence (DNA): TGTGCCAGCAGCCAGCGGGGAAACTATGGCTACACCTTC. Translated: CASSQRGNYGYTF.

This chain connects TRBV5-6 to TRBJ1-6; 9 positions match TRBD1. The CDR3 covers 15 residues. From germline, CDR1 is SGHDT and CDR2 YYEEEE. The trim removed 5 bases at V and 5 bases at J, leaving 5 bases unmatched. The CDR3, as DNA: TGTGCCAGCAGTAACCGGGACAGGGATAATTCACCCCTCCACTTT. It specifies CASSNRDRDNSPLHF. The variable domain in full, with the rest retrieved from reference TRBV5-6 and TRBJ1-6, is DAGVTQSPTHLIKTRGQQVTLRCSPKSGHDTVSWYQQALGQGPQFIFQYYEEEERQRGNFPDRFSGHQFPNYSSELNVNALLLGDSALYLCASSNRDRDNSPLHFGNGTRLTVT.

This clone was counted a single time. The rearrangement joins TRBV5-1 to TRBJ2-2; 8 positions match TRBD2. The CDR3 is made up of 17 amino acids. The germline CDR1 and CDR2 sequences are SGHRS and YFSETQ. With V trimmed by 5 bases and J by 2 bases, 11 bases remained unmatched. CDR3 sequence reads: CASRRRLSGGNTGELFF. In nucleotides, the CDR3 is TGCGCCAGCAGACGAAGACTAAGCGGGGGCAACACCGGGGAGCTGTTTTTT.